A selection of T cell receptor beta chains follows, all from one sample in a study of CD8+CD57+ T cells in acquired aplastic anemia. MiXCR, applied by TCRdb to the reads, yields one record per CDR3 protein. The sample holds 130,000 or so distinct CDR3 sequences; 55% to 60% are singletons and the top ten take under 35%. Material: sorted CD4+, CD8+, or CD8+CD57+ T cells (not recorded which) from PBMCs. The receptors derive from a human donor with aplastic anemia. Both conserved end residues are part of each CDR3. The D gene is left open where the match is weak. Rows may omit the clone size; those that give it use once, few, many or a size class.

TRBJ1-5	NA	TRBV10-3	14	NA	CAISVEPTNQPQHF	TGTGCCATCAGTGTGGAACCGACAAATCAGCCCCAGCATTTT
TRBJ2-7	once	TRBV10-3	14	NA	CAISTAPTTYEQYF	TGTGCCATCAGTACTGCACCTACGACCTACGAGCAGTACTTC
TRBJ1-2	NA	TRBV27	13	NA	CASKIPGRDGYTF	TGTGCCAGCAAAATACCAGGGAGAGATGGCTACACCTTC
TRBJ2-3	NA	TRBV2	12	TRBD2	CGSGGDSDTQYF	TGTGGAAGCGGGGGGGACTCAGATACGCAGTATTTT
TRBJ1-2	NA	TRBV6-1	12	NA	CASTSGVGGYTF	TGTGCCAGCACCTCAGGGGTTGGGGGCTACACCTTC
TRBJ1-1	NA	TRBV5-6	15	NA	CASSLNPGLATEAFF	TGTGCCAGCAGCTTGAATCCGGGCCTCGCCACTGAAGCTTTCTTT
TRBJ2-1	NA	TRBV12-3/TRBV12-4	17	NA	CASSLEALGGLYNEQFF	TGTGCCAGCAGTTTAGAAGCGTTGGGGGGCCTCTACAATGAGCAGTTCTTC
TRBJ1-6	many	TRBV10-3	15	TRBD1	CATAGQLISNSPLHF	TGTGCCACCGCGGGACAGTTGATTTCTAATTCACCCCTCCACTTT
TRBJ2-1	NA	TRBV29-1	14	TRBD1	CSAEDRKDYNEQFF	TGCAGCGCCGAGGACAGGAAGGACTACAATGAGCAGTTCTTC
TRBJ1-1	NA	TRBV12-3/TRBV12-4	13	NA	CASSLGEVGEAFF	TGTGCCAGCAGTTTAGGGGAGGTGGGTGAAGCTTTCTTT
TRBJ1-1	many	TRBV25-1	15	NA	CASSEFTGLNTEAFF	TGTGCCAGCAGTGAGTTTACAGGGTTGAACACTGAAGCTTTCTTT
TRBJ2-1	NA	TRBV2	14	NA	CASSAIGGGNEQFF	TGTGCCAGCAGTGCTATAGGGGGAGGCAATGAGCAGTTCTTC
TRBJ2-1	once	TRBV24-1	17	TRBD2	CATSDPKTSRESNEQFF	TGTGCCACCAGTGATCCAAAGACTAGCCGGGAGAGCAATGAGCAGTTCTTC
TRBJ1-2	NA	TRBV7-9	12	NA	CASSLALGLTAF	TGTGCCAGCAGCTTAGCGCTTGGTTTGACAGCCTTC
TRBJ1-5	NA	TRBV24-1	18	TRBD1	CATSDPPTGGLGNQPQHF	TGTGCCACCAGTGATCCACCGACAGGGGGATTGGGCAATCAGCCCCAGCATTTT
TRBJ2-7	NA	TRBV7-8	15	NA	CASSYRPGEIYEQYF	TGTGCCAGCAGCTACCGTCCGGGGGAAATCTACGAGCAGTACTTC
TRBJ1-5	few	TRBV7-3	15	NA	CASSPKGVGNQPQHF	TGTGCCAGCAGCCCGAAGGGGGTGGGGAATCAGCCCCAGCATTTT
TRBJ1-6	NA	TRBV5-1	16	TRBD1	CASSTTGTGYDSPLHF	TGCGCCAGCAGCACGACTGGGACAGGGTACGATTCACCCCTCCACTTT
TRBJ1-1	NA	TRBV4-1	14	NA	CASSQADWGTEAFF	TGCGCCAGCAGCCAAGCCGATTGGGGCACTGAAGCTTTCTTT
TRBJ1-1	many	TRBV5-1	15	NA	CASSSSLGLNTEAFF	TGCGCCAGCAGCTCTTCCTTGGGCCTGAACACTGAAGCTTTCTTT
TRBJ2-7	NA	TRBV5-6	15	TRBD2	CASSLVAGGSYEQYF	TGTGCCAGCAGCTTGGTAGCGGGAGGATCCTACGAGCAGTACTTC
TRBJ2-7	NA	TRBV19	11	NA	CATTDSYEQYF	TGTGCCACCACGGACAGCTACGAGCAGTACTTC
TRBJ2-3	NA	TRBV10-3	13	TRBD2	CAIRGTSGDRQYF	TGTGCCATCAGGGGGACTAGCGGCGATAGGCAGTATTTT
TRBJ2-5	many	TRBV4-1	16	NA	CASSPTLIPRQETQYF	TGCGCCAGCAGCCCAACCCTCATTCCACGCCAAGAGACCCAGTACTTC
TRBJ2-5	NA	TRBV7-8	17	TRBD2	CASSLWGSGGGRETQYF	TGTGCCAGCAGCTTATGGGGTAGCGGGGGAGGTCGAGAGACCCAGTACTTC
TRBJ2-1	NA	TRBV25-1	15	TRBD2	CAKQGLAGGKNEQFF	TGTGCTAAACAGGGACTAGCGGGGGGGAAAAATGAGCAGTTCTTC
TRBJ2-1	NA	TRBV20-1	16	TRBD2	CSASPLLAGDYNEQFF	TGCAGTGCTAGTCCACTACTAGCGGGGGATTACAATGAGCAGTTCTTC
TRBJ2-7	once	TRBV24-1	12	NA	CATSGGNYEQYF	TGTGCCACCAGTGGGGGGAACTACGAGCAGTACTTC
TRBJ1-6	few	TRBV2	14	NA	CASSEVDSNSPLHF	TGTGCCAGCAGTGAGGTTGACAGCAATTCACCCCTCCACTTT
TRBJ2-7	once	TRBV20-1	15	TRBD2	CSARAPSGYSYEQYF	TGCAGTGCTAGAGCCCCTAGCGGTTACTCCTACGAGCAGTACTTC
TRBJ1-4	NA	TRBV7-2	15	NA	CASSLFEGLGEKLFF	TGTGCCAGCAGCTTATTTGAGGGTTTGGGTGAAAAACTGTTTTTT
TRBJ2-7	many	TRBV9	12	NA	CASSVEGFEQYF	TGTGCCAGCAGCGTAGAGGGTTTCGAGCAGTACTTC
TRBJ2-7	NA	TRBV10-3	12	NA	CAIKPSSYERYF	TGTGCCATCAAGCCTAGCTCCTACGAGCGGTACTTC
TRBJ2-1	few	TRBV20-1	14	TRBD2	CSASSGGEGNEQFF	TGCAGTGCTAGCTCGGGAGGTGAAGGGAATGAGCAGTTCTTC
TRBJ2-1	once	TRBV19	16	NA	CASSIGGGGVYNEQFF	TGTGCCAGTAGTATCGGAGGAGGGGGGGTGTACAATGAGCAGTTCTTC
TRBJ2-2	NA	TRBV5-1	14	NA	CASNYDGGGGELFF	TGCGCCAGCAATTATGACGGGGGAGGCGGGGAGCTGTTTTTT
TRBJ1-1	NA	TRBV10-2	13	NA	CASSEPGNTEAFF	TGCGCCAGCAGTGAACCGGGGAACACTGAAGCTTTCTTT
TRBJ1-4	NA	TRBV4-3	15	NA	CASSQDRGLNEKLFF	TGCGCCAGCAGCCAAGATAGGGGCCTTAATGAAAAACTGTTTTTT
TRBJ2-5	NA	TRBV19	13	NA	CASSSGRQETQYF	TGTGCCAGTTCATCGGGCAGACAAGAGACCCAGTACTTC
TRBJ2-5	NA	TRBV14	16	NA	CASSQGGRSTLETQYF	TGTGCCAGCAGCCAAGGAGGGCGGAGCACTTTAGAGACCCAGTACTTC
TRBJ2-1	NA	TRBV11-1	14	NA	CASSLGQGGNEQFF	TGTGCCAGCAGTTTAGGGCAGGGTGGGAATGAGCAGTTCTTC
TRBJ2-3	NA	TRBV19	15	NA	CASSSGGGRTDTQYF	TGTGCCAGTAGCTCTGGGGGGGGGCGAACAGATACGCAGTATTTT
TRBJ2-7	NA	TRBV15	12	NA	CATSSGGVSPYF	TGTGCCACCAGCAGTGGAGGAGTGTCTCCGTACTTC
TRBJ1-5	NA	TRBV7-9	12	NA	CASSLAGQPQHF	TGTGCCAGCAGCTTAGCCGGTCAGCCCCAGCATTTT
TRBJ2-7	NA	TRBV10-3	14	NA	CAISSSSGSHEQYF	TGTGCCATCAGTAGTTCGTCAGGGAGCCACGAGCAGTACTTC
TRBJ1-6	NA	TRBV12-3/TRBV12-4	14	NA	CASSALEGNSPLHF	TGTGCCAGCAGTGCGTTAGAGGGGAATTCACCCCTCCACTTT
TRBJ2-6	NA	TRBV6-5	15	NA	CASSFDGSGANVLTF	TGTGCCAGCAGTTTCGACGGCTCTGGGGCCAACGTCCTGACTTTC
TRBJ1-2	once	TRBV2	15	NA	CASSPLFQGGYGYTF	TGTGCCAGCAGCCCTCTCTTCCAGGGCGGCTATGGCTACACCTTC
TRBJ1-2	few	TRBV27	11	NA	CAAWGREGYTF	TGTGCCGCTTGGGGGCGGGAGGGCTACACCTTC
TRBJ1-2	NA	TRBV19	13	NA	CASSSGVSYGYTF	TGTGCCAGTAGTTCGGGGGTGAGTTATGGCTACACCTTC
TRBJ1-6	NA	TRBV19	15	TRBD1	CASSPDRGLNSPLHF	TGTGCCAGTAGTCCCGACAGGGGGCTTAATTCACCCCTCCACTTT
TRBJ2-3	NA	TRBV20-1	15	TRBD2	CSARDTSVSTDTQYF	TGCAGTGCTAGAGATACTAGCGTGAGCACAGATACGCAGTATTTT